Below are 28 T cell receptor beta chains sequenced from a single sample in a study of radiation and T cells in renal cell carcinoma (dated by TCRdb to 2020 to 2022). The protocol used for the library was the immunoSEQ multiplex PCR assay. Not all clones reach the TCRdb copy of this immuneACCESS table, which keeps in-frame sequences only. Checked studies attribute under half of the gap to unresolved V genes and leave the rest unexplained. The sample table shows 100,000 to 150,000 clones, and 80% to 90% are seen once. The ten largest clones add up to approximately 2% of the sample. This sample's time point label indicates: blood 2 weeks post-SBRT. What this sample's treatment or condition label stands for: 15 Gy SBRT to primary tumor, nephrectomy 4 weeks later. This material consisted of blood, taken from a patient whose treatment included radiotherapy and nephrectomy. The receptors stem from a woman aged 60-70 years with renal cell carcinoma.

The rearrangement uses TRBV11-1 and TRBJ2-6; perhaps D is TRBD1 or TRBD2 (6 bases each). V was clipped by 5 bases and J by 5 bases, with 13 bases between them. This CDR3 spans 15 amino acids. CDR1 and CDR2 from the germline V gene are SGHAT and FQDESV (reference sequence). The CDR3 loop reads CASSDGGNRANVLTF. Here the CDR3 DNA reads TGTGCCAGCAGCGACGGGGGCAATAGGGCCAACGTCCTGACTTTC.

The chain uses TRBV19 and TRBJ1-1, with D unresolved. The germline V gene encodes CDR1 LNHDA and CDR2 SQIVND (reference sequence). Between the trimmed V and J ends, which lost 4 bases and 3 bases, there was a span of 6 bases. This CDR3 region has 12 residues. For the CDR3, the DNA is TGTGCCAGTAGTACCATGTACACTGAAGCTTTCTTT. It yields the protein CASSTMYTEAFF.

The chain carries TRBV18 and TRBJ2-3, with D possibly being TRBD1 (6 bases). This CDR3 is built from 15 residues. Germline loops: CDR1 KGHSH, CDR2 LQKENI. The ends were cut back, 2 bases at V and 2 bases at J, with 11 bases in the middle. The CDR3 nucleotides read TGTGCCAGCTCACCAGAGTACAGGGACACAGATACGCAGTATTTT. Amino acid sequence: CASSPEYRDTDTQYF.

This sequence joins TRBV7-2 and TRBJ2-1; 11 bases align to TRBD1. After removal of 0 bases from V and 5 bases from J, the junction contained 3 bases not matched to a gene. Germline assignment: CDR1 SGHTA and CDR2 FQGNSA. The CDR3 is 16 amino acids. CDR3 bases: TGTGCCAGCAGCTTAGCGTGGGACAGGGGGGACAATGAGCAGTTCTTC. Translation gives CASSLAWDRGDNEQFF.

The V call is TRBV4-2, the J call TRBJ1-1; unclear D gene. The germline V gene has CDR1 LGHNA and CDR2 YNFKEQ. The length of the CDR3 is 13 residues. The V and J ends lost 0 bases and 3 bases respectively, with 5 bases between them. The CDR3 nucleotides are TGTGCCAGCAGCCAAGATTTGGACACTGAAGCTTTCTTT. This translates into CASSQDLDTEAFF.

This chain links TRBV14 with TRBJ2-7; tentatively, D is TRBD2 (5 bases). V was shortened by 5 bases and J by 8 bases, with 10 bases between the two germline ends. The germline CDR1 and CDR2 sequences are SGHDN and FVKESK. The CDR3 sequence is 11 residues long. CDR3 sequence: CASSVGIQQYF. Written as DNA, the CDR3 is TGTGCCAGCAGCGTCGGGATACAGCAGTACTTC.

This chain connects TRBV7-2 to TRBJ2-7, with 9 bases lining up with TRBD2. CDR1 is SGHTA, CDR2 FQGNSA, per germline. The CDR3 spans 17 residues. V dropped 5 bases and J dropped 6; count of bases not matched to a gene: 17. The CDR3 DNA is TGTGCCAGCAGCCCTACGGCCCTGGGACTAGCACCAGGCGAGCAGTACTTC. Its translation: CASSPTALGLAPGEQYF.

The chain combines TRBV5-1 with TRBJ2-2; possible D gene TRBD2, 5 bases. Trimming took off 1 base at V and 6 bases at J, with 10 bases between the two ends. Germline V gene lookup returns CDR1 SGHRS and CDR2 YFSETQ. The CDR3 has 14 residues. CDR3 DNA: TGCGCCAGCAGCTTGAGCAGGACTTCCGGGGAGCTGTTTTTT. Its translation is CASSLSRTSGELFF. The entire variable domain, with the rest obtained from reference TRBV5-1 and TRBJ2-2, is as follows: KAGVTQTPRYLIKTRGQQVTLSCSPISGHRSVSWYQQTPGQGLQFLFEYFSETQRNKGNFPGRFSGRQFSNSRSEMNVSTLELGDSALYLCASSLSRTSGELFFGEGSRLTVL.

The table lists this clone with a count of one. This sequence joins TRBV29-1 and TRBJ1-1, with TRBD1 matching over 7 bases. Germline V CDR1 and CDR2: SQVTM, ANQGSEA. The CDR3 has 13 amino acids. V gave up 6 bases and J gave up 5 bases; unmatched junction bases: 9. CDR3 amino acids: CSVVRQGGTEAFF. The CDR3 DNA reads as TGCAGCGTCGTAAGACAGGGAGGGACTGAAGCTTTCTTT.

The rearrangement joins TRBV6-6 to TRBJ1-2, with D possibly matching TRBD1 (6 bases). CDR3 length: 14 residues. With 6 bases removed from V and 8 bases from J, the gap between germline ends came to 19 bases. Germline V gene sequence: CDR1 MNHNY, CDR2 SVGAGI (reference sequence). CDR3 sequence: CASRERDRRGGYTF. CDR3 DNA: TGTGCCAGCAGGGAACGGGATCGCAGGGGCGGCTACACCTTC.

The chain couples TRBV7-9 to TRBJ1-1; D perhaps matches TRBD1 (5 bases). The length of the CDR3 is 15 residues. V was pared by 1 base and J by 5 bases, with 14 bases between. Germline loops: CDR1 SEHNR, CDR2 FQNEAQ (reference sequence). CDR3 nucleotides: TGTGCCAGCAGCTTAGTAGGTCAGGGAGGGACTGAAGCTTTCTTT. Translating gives CASSLVGQGGTEAFF. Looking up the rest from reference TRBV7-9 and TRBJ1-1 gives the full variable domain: DTGVSQNPRHKITKRGQNVTFRCDPISEHNRLYWYRQTLGQGPEFLTYFQNEAQLEKSRLLSDRFSAERPKGSFSTLEIQRTEQGDSAMYLCASSLVGQGGTEAFFGQGTRLTVV.

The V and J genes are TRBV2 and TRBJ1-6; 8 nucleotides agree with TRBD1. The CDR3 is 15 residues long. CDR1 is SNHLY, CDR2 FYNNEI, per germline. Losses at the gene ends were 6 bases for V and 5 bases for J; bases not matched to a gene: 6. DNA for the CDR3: TGTGCCAGCAGGACCCCGACAGGGGATAATTCACCCCTCCACTTT. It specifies CASRTPTGDNSPLHF.

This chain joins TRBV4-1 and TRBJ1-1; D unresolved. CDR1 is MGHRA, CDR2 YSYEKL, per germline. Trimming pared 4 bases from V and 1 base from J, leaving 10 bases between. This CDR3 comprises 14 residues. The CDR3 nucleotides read TGCGCCAGCAGCCCCATTTACGGGAACACTGAAGCTTTCTTT. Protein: CASSPIYGNTEAFF.

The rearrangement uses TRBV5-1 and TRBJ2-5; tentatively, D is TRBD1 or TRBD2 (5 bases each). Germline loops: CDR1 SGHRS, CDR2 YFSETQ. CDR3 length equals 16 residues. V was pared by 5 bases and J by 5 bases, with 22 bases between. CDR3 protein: CASSLGSSGTVETQYF. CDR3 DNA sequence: TGCGCCAGCAGTCTCGGGTCCTCGGGGACCGTGGAGACCCAGTACTTC.

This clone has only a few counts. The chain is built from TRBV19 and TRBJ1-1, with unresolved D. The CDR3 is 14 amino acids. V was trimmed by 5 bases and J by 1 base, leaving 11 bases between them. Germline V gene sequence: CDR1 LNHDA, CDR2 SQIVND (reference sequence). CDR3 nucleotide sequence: TGTGCCAGTAGTTTCGGACGCAGGAACACTGAAGCTTTCTTT. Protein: CASSFGRRNTEAFF.

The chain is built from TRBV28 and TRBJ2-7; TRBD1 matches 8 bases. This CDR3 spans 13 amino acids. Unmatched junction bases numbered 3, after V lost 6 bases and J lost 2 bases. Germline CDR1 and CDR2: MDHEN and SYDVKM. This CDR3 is CASSRDRPYEQYF. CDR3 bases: TGTGCCAGCAGCCGGGACAGGCCCTACGAGCAGTACTTC.

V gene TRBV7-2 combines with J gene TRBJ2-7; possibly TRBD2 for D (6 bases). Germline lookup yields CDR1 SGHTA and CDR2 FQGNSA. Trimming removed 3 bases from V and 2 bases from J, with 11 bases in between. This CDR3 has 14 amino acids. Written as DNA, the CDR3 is TGTGCCAGCAGCTTCGGGACTGGACCCTACGAGCAGTACTTC. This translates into CASSFGTGPYEQYF.

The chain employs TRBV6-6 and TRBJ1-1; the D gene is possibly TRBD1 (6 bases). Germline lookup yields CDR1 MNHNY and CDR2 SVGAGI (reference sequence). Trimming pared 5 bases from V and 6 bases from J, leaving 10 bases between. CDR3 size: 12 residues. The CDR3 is CASSGEGAEAFF. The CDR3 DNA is TGTGCCAGCAGTGGGGAGGGGGCTGAAGCTTTCTTT.

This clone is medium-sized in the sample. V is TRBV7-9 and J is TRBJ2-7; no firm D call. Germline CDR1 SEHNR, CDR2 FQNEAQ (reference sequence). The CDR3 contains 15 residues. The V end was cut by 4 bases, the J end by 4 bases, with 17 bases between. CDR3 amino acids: CASSYEHSAGYEQYF. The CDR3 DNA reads TGTGCCAGCAGCTATGAGCACAGCGCCGGTTACGAGCAGTACTTC.

The CDR3 region has the DNA TGTGCCAGCAGCTTCCCCAACTCCTACGAGCAGTACTTC. Its translation is CASSFPNSYEQYF. The chain is built from TRBV5-6 and TRBJ2-7; D uncertain. There are 13 residues in the CDR3. The germline V gene encodes CDR1 SGHDT and CDR2 YYEEEE. V was clipped by 2 bases and J by 0 bases, with 6 bases between them. Based on the CDR3 plus reference TRBV5-6 and TRBJ2-7, the full variable domain is DAGVTQSPTHLIKTRGQQVTLRCSPKSGHDTVSWYQQALGQGPQFIFQYYEEEERQRGNFPDRFSGHQFPNYSSELNVNALLLGDSALYLCASSFPNSYEQYFGPGTRLTVT.

The CDR3 bases are TGTGCCAGCACCCAAGGAGGGGACACTGAAGCTTTCTTT. It yields the protein CASTQGGDTEAFF. The rearrangement joins TRBV6-5 to TRBJ1-1; D is perhaps TRBD1 (5 bases). This CDR3 contains 13 residues. Germline V CDR1 and CDR2: MNHEY, SVGAGI. Trimming pared 7 bases from V and 3 bases from J, leaving 12 bases between.

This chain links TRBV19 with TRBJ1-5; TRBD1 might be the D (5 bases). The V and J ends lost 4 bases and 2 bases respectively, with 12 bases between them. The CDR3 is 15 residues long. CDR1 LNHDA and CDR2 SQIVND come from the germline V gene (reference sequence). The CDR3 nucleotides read TGTGCCAGTAGTAGGGGGGGGTTCGGCAATCAGCCCCAGCATTTT. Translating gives CASSRGGFGNQPQHF.

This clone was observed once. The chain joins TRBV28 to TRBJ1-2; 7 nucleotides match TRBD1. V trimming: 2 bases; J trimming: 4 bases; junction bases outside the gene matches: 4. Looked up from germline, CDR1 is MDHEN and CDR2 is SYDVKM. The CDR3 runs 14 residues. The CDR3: CASSLGQALYGYTF. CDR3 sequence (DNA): TGTGCCAGCAGTTTAGGACAGGCACTCTATGGCTACACCTTC.

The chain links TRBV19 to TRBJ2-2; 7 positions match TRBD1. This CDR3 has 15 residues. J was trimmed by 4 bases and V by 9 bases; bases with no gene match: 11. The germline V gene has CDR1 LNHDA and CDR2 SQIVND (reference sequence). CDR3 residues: CASTKDRRGTGELFF. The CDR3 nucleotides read TGTGCCAGCACGAAGGACAGGAGAGGCACCGGGGAGCTGTTTTTT. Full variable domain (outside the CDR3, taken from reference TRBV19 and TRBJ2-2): DGGITQSPKYLFRKEGQNVTLSCEQNLNHDAMYWYRQDPGQGLRLIYYSQIVNDFQKGDIAEGYSVSREKKESFPLTVTSAQKNPTAFYLCASTKDRRGTGELFFGEGSRLTVL.

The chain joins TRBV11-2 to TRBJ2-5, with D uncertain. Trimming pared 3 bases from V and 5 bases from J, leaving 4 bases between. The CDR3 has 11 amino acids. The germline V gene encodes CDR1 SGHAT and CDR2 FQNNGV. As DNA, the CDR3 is TGTGCCAGCAGCTTCGGGGAGACCCAGTACTTC. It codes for CASSFGETQYF.

DNA of the CDR3: TGTGCCAGCAGTCAACGACAGGGGAGTCGATATGAGCAGTTCTTC. This encodes CASSQRQGSRYEQFF. J is TRBJ2-1 and V is TRBV6-5; 8 bases are a match to TRBD1. CDR3 length: 15 amino acids. Losses at the gene ends were 5 bases for V and 8 bases for J; bases not matched to a gene: 11. Germline V gives CDR1 MNHEY, CDR2 SVGAGI.

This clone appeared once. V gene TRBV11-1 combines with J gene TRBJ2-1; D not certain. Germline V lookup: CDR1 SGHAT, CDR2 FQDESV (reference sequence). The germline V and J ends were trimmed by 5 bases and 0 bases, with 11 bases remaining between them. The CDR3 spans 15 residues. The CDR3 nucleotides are TGTGCCAGCAGCCTCGACGGTAGCTCCTACAATGAGCAGTTCTTC. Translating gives CASSLDGSSYNEQFF.

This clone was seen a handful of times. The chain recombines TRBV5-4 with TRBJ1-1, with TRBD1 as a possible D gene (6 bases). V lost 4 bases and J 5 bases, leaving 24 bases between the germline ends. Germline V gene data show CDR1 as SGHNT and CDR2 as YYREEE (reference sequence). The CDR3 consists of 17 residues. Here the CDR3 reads CASSRYLAGGVGTEAFF. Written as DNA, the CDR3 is TGTGCCAGCAGCCGGTATTTAGCGGGGGGCGTAGGGACTGAAGCTTTCTTT.